These 5 T cell receptor beta chains came from one sample sequenced in a study of a mutant IDH1 vaccine in newly diagnosed glioma. Time point indicated: baseline, week 1 (first vaccination visit). Treatment described: pre-vaccination baseline after standard-of-care therapy. Profiled with immunoSEQ multiplex PCR; TCRdb holds only in-frame clones, not every one. The profile shows approximately 70,000 clones, around 79% of them singletons. Sequenced here: PBMCs, sampled from a glioma patient treated with radiotherapy, temozolomide or both. Receptors were obtained from a man aged 50-60 years with glioma.

The count of this clone is one. The chain employs TRBV5-6 and TRBJ1-1; no reliable D call. This CDR3 contains 12 residues. CDR1 and CDR2 from the germline V gene are SGHDT and YYEEEE. Trimming left V 0 bases short and J 4 bases short, with 4 bases between. The CDR3: CASSLAATEAFF. CDR3 coding DNA: TGTGCCAGCAGCTTGGCGGCCACTGAAGCTTTCTTT.

The V and J genes are TRBV9 and TRBJ1-5, with 7 bases identical to TRBD1. Germline V gene sequence: CDR1 SGDLS, CDR2 YYNGEE. The J segment lost 3 bases and the V segment lost 4 bases, leaving 4 bases of the junction unmatched. The CDR3 runs 14 residues. CDR3 sequence reads: CASSTGTVNQPQHF. CDR3 DNA sequence: TGTGCCAGCAGCACAGGGACAGTCAATCAGCCCCAGCATTTT. The full variable domain, its missing parts supplied by reference TRBV9 and TRBJ1-5, is DSGVTQTPKHLITATGQRVTLRCSPRSGDLSVYWYQQSLDQGLQFLIQYYNGEERAKGNILERFSAQQFPDLHSELNLSSLELGDSALYFCASSTGTVNQPQHFGDGTRLSIL.

The V call is TRBV7-2, the J call TRBJ2-5, with a tentative D call TRBD2 (6 bases). V lost 1 base and J 5 bases, leaving 11 bases between the germline ends. Germline CDR1 SGHTA, CDR2 FQGNSA. The CDR3 length is 14 residues. The DNA for the CDR3 is TGTGCCAGCAGCTTAGAGGAGGGCGGCGAGACCCAGTACTTC. Translated, it gives CASSLEEGGETQYF.

V usage is TRBV28 and J usage is TRBJ2-7; 11 nucleotides match TRBD1. The CDR3 is 15 amino acids. Germline V gene data show CDR1 as MDHEN and CDR2 as SYDVKM. Trimming cost V 4 bases and J 6 bases; bases outside gene matches: 8. In DNA form, the CDR3 reads TGTGCCAGCAGTTCCCCTGGACAGGGGGCAAGCGAGCAGTACTTC. It codes for CASSSPGQGASEQYF.

In regard to this clone: One end of the junction varies from germline; a read error may be responsible. The rearrangement links TRBV7-7 to TRBJ2-1; TRBD2 matches 11 bases. CDR1 is SSHAT, CDR2 FNYEAQ, per germline (reference sequence). The CDR3 length is 14 residues. CDR3 in amino acids: CASSLGLAGDEQFF. The CDR3 nucleotides are TGTGCTAGCAGCTTAGGACTAGCGGGCGATGAGCAGTTCTTC.